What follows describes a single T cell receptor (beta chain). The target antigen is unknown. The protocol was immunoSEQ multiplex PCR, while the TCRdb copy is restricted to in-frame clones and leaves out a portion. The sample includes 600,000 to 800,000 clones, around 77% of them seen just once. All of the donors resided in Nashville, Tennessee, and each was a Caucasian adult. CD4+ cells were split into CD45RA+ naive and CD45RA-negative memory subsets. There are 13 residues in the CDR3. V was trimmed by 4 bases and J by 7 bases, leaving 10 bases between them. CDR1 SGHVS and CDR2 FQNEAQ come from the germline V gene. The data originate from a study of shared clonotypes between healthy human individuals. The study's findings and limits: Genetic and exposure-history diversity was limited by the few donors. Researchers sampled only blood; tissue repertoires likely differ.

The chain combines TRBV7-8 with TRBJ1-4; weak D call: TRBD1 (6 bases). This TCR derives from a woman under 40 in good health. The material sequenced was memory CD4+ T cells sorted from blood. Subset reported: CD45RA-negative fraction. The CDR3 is CASSSTGIEKLFF. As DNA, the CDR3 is TGTGCCAGCAGCTCTACAGGGATTGAAAAACTGTTTTTT.